This TCR beta chain originates from a study of cytotoxic CD8 clonotypes in ibrutinib-treated CLL. Only a few counts were recorded for this clone. Generated by immunoSEQ multiplex PCR, the TCRdb table keeps only in-frame clones and is missing some. The profile shows 150,000 to 250,000 clones, 72% of them singletons. The sequence was collected from a human donor with chronic lymphocytic leukemia. The sample consisted of PBMCs, taken after 24 months of ibrutinib treatment.

The CDR3 DNA follows: TGTGCCAGCAGTTCAACAGGGGACACCGGGGAGCTGTTTTTT. It encodes CASSSTGDTGELFF. The genes are TRBV28 and TRBJ2-2; TRBD1 aligns across 7 bases. Germline trimming cut 4 bases from V and 3 bases from J; bases unmatched to any gene: 2. This CDR3 spans 14 amino acids. Germline assignment: CDR1 MDHEN and CDR2 SYDVKM. The full variable domain, completed using reference TRBV28 and TRBJ2-2, is DVKVTQSSRYLVKRTGEKVFLECVQDMDHENMFWYRQDPGLGLRLIYFSYDVKMKEKGDIPEGYSVSREKKERFSLILESASTNQTSMYLCASSSTGDTGELFFGEGSRLTVL.